This T cell receptor (beta chain) is from a study of OX40 agonist ivuxolimab in advanced cancers. For the wider study: The costimulatory receptor OX40 (CD134) was targeted by ivuxolimab, a fully human IgG2 agonistic monoclonal antibody. Three dose-escalation patients achieved partial responses, one with hepatocellular carcinoma and two with cutaneous melanoma. Prior anti-PD-1, anti-PD-L1 or anti-CTLA-4 therapy was permitted, and checkpoint inhibitors had been received by 30% to 40% of dose-escalation patients. Intravenous ivuxolimab was administered to patients every 2 weeks at six dose levels: 0.01, 0.1, 0.3, 1.5, 3 and 10 mg/kg. In the dose-escalation cohort, roughly 82% of patients were male, and the mean age was 60 years with a range of about 23 to 79. Of the approximately 53 patients in dose escalation, some 20 had hepatocellular carcinoma, some 15 had melanoma, 9 had renal cell carcinoma and 9 had head and neck cancer. The paper describes the monotherapy dose-escalation part (N of about 54 patients) of the phase I trial of ivuxolimab. Peripheral TCRbeta sequencing was intended to test whether TCR sequence diversity was altered and clonal T-cell expansion was caused by ivuxolimab.

Study-wide findings and limitations: At doses of 0.1 to 3.0 mg/kg, clonal expansion of both CD4+ and CD8+ T cells in blood was seen between baseline and week 6. Which antigens the clonally expanded peripheral T cells were specific for was not determined. In the 0.1-3.0 mg/kg groups, partial responders were among the patients with the lowest normalized peripheral clonal expansion, particularly in CD8+ T cells. Low levels of normalized T-cell clonal expansion were also seen in some nonresponding patients. After ivuxolimab, CD8+ T cells had more expanded clones than CD4+ T cells on average.

CDR3 length: 14 amino acids, cysteine to phenylalanine. CDR3 DNA is the only sequence kept; it has 42 bases, read in frame from the first base. Looking up the germline V gene yields CDR1 KGHSH and CDR2 LQKENI. After removal of 4 bases from V and 6 bases from J, the junction retains 5 bases not matched to a gene. For sequencing of the TCRbeta CDR3 region, genomic DNA was extracted from the sorted cells. The immunoSEQ Assay was used to sequence the TCRbeta CDR3 regions. TCRdb carries this immuneACCESS record with in-frame sequences only. Its versions omit some clonotypes, under half of them owing to an unresolved V gene in the studies checked, with the rest unexplained. The sample records 70,000 or so clones, around 87% of which are singletons. 8% to 11% of the sample belongs to the ten largest clones. A note on this clone: There is no known antigen for this receptor. No much larger clone exists at a distance of one base, and base qualities are not known.

Patients with a history of autoimmune disease or receiving systemic immunosuppression were excluded from the trial. Peripheral blood for TCR sequencing was collected from all dose cohorts at baseline, on cycle 4 day 1, and on cycle 7 day 1. Samples came from an open-label, multicenter, first-in-human phase I dose-escalation trial of ivuxolimab. Adults with locally advanced or metastatic melanoma, renal cell carcinoma, hepatocellular carcinoma or head and neck squamous cell carcinoma were enrolled in the trial. Before TCR sequencing, CD4+ T cells and CD8+ T cells were sorted from peripheral blood as separate populations.

The chain is made from TRBV18 and TRBJ2-1; 8 bases in between match TRBD1. Specimen: CD4+ or CD8+ T cells sorted from blood, collected in a trial of the OX40 agonist ivuxolimab. This clonotype was sampled from an adult with an advanced solid tumor such as melanoma, head and neck, liver or kidney cancer. The nucleotide sequence reads as follows: TGTGCCAGCTCACGGCAGGGGGCGGTCAATGAGCAGTTCTTC. This translates into CASSRQGAVNEQFF.